Below, 7 T cell receptor beta chains from the same sample are listed, as sequenced in a study of cytomegalovirus exposure and HLA in healthy donors. 60 Vbeta and 13 Jbeta primers were used in PCR. Some clones are missing from TCRdb's copy, which holds only in-frame ones; the method was immunoSEQ multiplex PCR. The sample yields approximately 200,000 clones, 60% to 80% seen once. The source material was PBMCs. These receptors were obtained from a woman under 40 in good health and CMV-seropositive.

The rearrangement links TRBV5-4 to TRBJ2-2, with 9 bases fitting TRBD1. The germline V gene encodes CDR1 SGHNT and CDR2 YYREEE (reference sequence). The CDR3 covers 14 residues. Trimming cost V 4 bases and J 7 bases; bases outside gene matches: 5. The CDR3 DNA follows: TGTGCCAGCAGCCCGACAGGGGGGGTCGGGGAGCTGTTTTTT. This codes for CASSPTGGVGELFF.

This clone was seen just once. The J gene is TRBJ1-5, the V gene TRBV5-1; 8 nucleotides line up with TRBD1. Germline trimming cut 4 bases from V and 3 bases from J; bases unmatched to any gene: 12. This CDR3 has 17 amino acids. Germline assignment: CDR1 SGHRS and CDR2 YFSETQ. The CDR3, as DNA: TGCGCCAGCAGCCCCGGACAGGGAGGAAGGAACAATCAGCCCCAGCATTTT. The encoded protein is CASSPGQGGRNNQPQHF. Looking up the rest from reference TRBV5-1 and TRBJ1-5 gives the full variable domain: KAGVTQTPRYLIKTRGQQVTLSCSPISGHRSVSWYQQTPGQGLQFLFEYFSETQRNKGNFPGRFSGRQFSNSRSEMNVSTLELGDSALYLCASSPGQGGRNNQPQHFGDGTRLSIL.

This clone was recorded once. The chain employs TRBV2 and TRBJ2-1; TRBD2 matches 10 bases. Germline V gene data show CDR1 as SNHLY and CDR2 as FYNNEI. V trimming: 7 bases; J trimming: 6 bases; junction bases outside the gene matches: 9. CDR3 length: 15 amino acids. The CDR3 here is CASNRAGGPFNEQFF. CDR3 bases: TGTGCCAGCAATAGAGCGGGAGGGCCCTTCAATGAGCAGTTCTTC.

V is TRBV21-1 and J is TRBJ1-6; the table's D call of TRBD1 was not tested on the DNA. TRBV21-1 is a pseudogene. The CDR3 is made up of 17 amino acids. This CDR3 is CASSIWTDRFDNSPLHF. The DNA of the CDR3 is TGTGCCAGCAGCATATGGACCGACAGATTTGATAATTCACCCCTCCACTTT.

The rearrangement links TRBV20-1 to TRBJ1-2; D gene unclear. This CDR3 has 10 residues. Germline V lookup: CDR1 DFQATT, CDR2 SNEGSKA (reference sequence). Trimming stripped 6 bases from V and 1 base from J, with 3 bases between. The CDR3 spells CSAVNYGYTF. In DNA, the CDR3 is TGCAGTGCCGTTAACTATGGCTACACCTTC.

A single count supports this clone. CDR3 sequence (DNA): TGTGCCAGCAGCCAAACTAGCGGGAGGGCCAATGAGCAGTTCTTC. Protein product: CASSQTSGRANEQFF. The chain links TRBV13 to TRBJ2-1; 13 nucleotides align to TRBD2. The ends lost 5 bases at V and 6 bases at J; junction bases unmatched: 4. This CDR3 contains 15 residues. CDR1 and CDR2 (germline): PRHDT, FYEKMQ (reference sequence).

The chain employs TRBV19 and TRBJ1-5; no clear D gene. Germline V gives CDR1 LNHDA, CDR2 SQIVND (reference sequence). V was pared by 2 bases and J by 0 bases, with 8 bases between. This CDR3 is built from 15 residues. The CDR3 DNA reads as TGTGCCAGTAGTATATTCAGGATTAGCAATCAGCCCCAGCATTTT. This gives the protein CASSIFRISNQPQHF.